The sequence of this TCR beta chain was determined in a study of blood T cell repertoires in COVID-19 (dated by TCRdb to the early 2020s). About the full investigation: Samples covering the acute and convalescent phases of COVID-19 were provided by collaborators in the United States, Italy and Spain. The repertoires were made available in a free public database intended to serve as a resource for research on the immune response to SARS-CoV-2. The sample metadata nearly always contained a de-identified subject ID, COVID-19 status, age in years and sex. The samples were drawn from two sources: the first 160 participants of the ongoing ImmuneRACE study, and 950 to 1,500 subjects contributed by 6 global collaborators. The prospective study material was composed of cDNA or gDNA derived from T cells, B-cell-depleted T cells, or PBMCs. Deeply sampled blood TCRbeta repertoires from subjects exposed to, actively infected with, or recovered from COVID-19 were included in the dataset. Where available, HLA class I and class II types were obtained from metadata supplied by the sample provider rather than from assay-based typing.

At one collaborating source in Seattle, patients were enrolled during active infection and were followed longitudinally through the course of disease. Each collaborating institution followed its own protocols to collect whole blood in K2EDTA tubes. For TCRbeta analysis, collaborators shipped samples as frozen whole blood, isolated PBMCs, or DNA extracted from either of those sample types. The CDR3 sequence holds 14 residues, the cysteine and phenylalanine included. The only DNA kept is the CDR3, 42 bases in frame from the first base. CDR1 and CDR2 are drawn from the germline V gene (reference sequence): LNHDA, SQIVND. Compared with germline, V lacks 8 bases and J lacks 4 bases; bases without a gene match: 7. To note about this clone: Its target antigen remains unknown. Base qualities were left out, and no much larger clone turns up one base away.

TCRbeta CDR3 regions were amplified from genomic DNA by means of the immunoSEQ Assay, a bias-controlled multiplex PCR. The original pipeline was this. Nucleated cell counts per sample were estimated from amplification of reference gene primers within the assay. Sequence reads were collapsed and filtered to measure the absolute abundance of every unique TCRbeta CDR3 rearrangement. Productive Simpson clonality was computed per sample as the square root of Simpson's diversity index over productive rearrangements. TCRdb re-hosts the immuneACCESS table, in-frame sequences only. Its copies lack some clones; in the studies checked, an unresolved V gene accounts for under half of them, and the cause for the rest is not known. The DNA gave D and trimming, while V, J and clone size come from that table. Recorded for this sample are roughly 210,000 clones; around 84% of them occurred a single time. The ten largest clones add up to 10% to 13% of the sample.

What the research found in general, with its limitations: How much clinical and demographic metadata was included differed by source and by participant, and the metadata was provided uncurated.

This receptor was obtained from a woman of 80 years or more with COVID-19, enrolled during active disease. Material: peripheral blood. The V and J segments used are TRBV19 and TRBJ1-4; 7 central bases correspond to TRBD1. The nucleotide sequence reads TGTGCCAGTGACGGGGGACAGTATAATGAAAAACTGTTTTTT. The translation is CASDGGQYNEKLFF.